A single sample gave rise to the 10 T cell receptor beta chains below, sequenced in a study of CD8 T cells in Susac syndrome (dated by TCRdb to about 2019). Library generation was performed with the immunoSEQ multiplex PCR assay. RNA was extracted with the RNeasy kit and 0.5 to 1 ug was reverse transcribed using random hexamers. The public sequencing data were trimmed at Q25 with fastp and processed into clonotypes with MiXCR by TCRdb, which kept only in-frame beta chains. Each CDR3 protein appears once, grouped with its most common genes and DNA. The sample table holds about 180,000 distinct CDR3 sequences, of which over 85% were seen once. The ten largest account for around 0.1% of the sample. Sequencing input: CD4+ T cells from PBMCs. The receptor set was obtained from a human donor with multiple sclerosis.

The genes are TRBV2 and TRBJ2-2; D is uncertain. CDR1 and CDR2 (germline): SNHLY, FYNNEI. Trimming removed 0 bases at V and 1 base at J, with 9 bases between. The CDR3 contains 16 residues. The CDR3 bases are TGTGCCAGCAGTGAAGCCGGGCCCCAGAACACCGGGGAGCTGTTTTTT. This sequence encodes CASSEAGPQNTGELFF.

This clonotype is a singleton in its sample. The chain has TRBV19 and TRBJ1-2, with D uncertain. The CDR3 has 12 amino acids. Deletions cut 10 bases from V and 8 bases from J, with 17 bases between. Germline assignment: CDR1 LNHDA and CDR2 SQIVND (reference sequence). The CDR3 loop reads CAITSRTGGYTF. The CDR3 region has the DNA TGTGCCATTACGTCCCGAACGGGAGGCTACACCTTC.

This clonotype has just one count. This chain connects TRBV28 to TRBJ2-3, with a weak D call TRBD2 (5 bases). From germline, CDR1 is MDHEN and CDR2 SYDVKM. Trimming left V 4 bases short and J 3 bases short, with 11 bases between. This CDR3 has 14 residues. CDR3 coding DNA: TGTGCCAGCAGTTGGGGAGCAGAAACAGATACGCAGTATTTT. Translation gives CASSWGAETDTQYF.

This chain joins TRBV5-1 and TRBJ1-2; a possible D gene is TRBD1 (5 bases). Trimming left V 0 bases short and J 6 bases short, with 12 bases between. The germline V gene has CDR1 SGHRS and CDR2 YFSETQ. This CDR3 has 14 amino acids. CDR3 bases: TGCGCCAGCAGCTTGGGGGGCCCAGGGAATGGCTACACCTTC. This sequence encodes CASSLGGPGNGYTF.

Concerning this clonotype: Germline and junction disagree at one end, which may indicate a read error. The genes are TRBV6-1 and TRBJ2-7; D is possibly TRBD1 or TRBD2 (6 bases each). Germline-derived CDR1 and CDR2 are MNHNS and SASEGT. The CDR3 sequence is 16 residues long. CDR3 sequence reads: CASTESFPGAWKEQYF. CDR3 nucleotides: TGTGCCAGCACTGAATCCTTTCCGGGGGCTTGGAAAGAGCAGTACTTC.

The chain combines TRBV12-3 or TRBV12-4 with TRBJ2-1; 8 nucleotides align to TRBD2. V was clipped by 7 bases and J by 0 bases; unmatched bases: 5. This CDR3 has 15 amino acids. The CDR3 is CASTRGGSSYNEQFF. The CDR3 bases are TGTGCCAGCACCCGCGGGGGGAGCTCCTACAATGAGCAGTTCTTC.

J is TRBJ2-3 and V is TRBV19; TRBD1 matches at 10 bases. CDR3 size: 14 residues. With V trimmed by 5 bases and J by 8 bases, 7 bases remained unmatched. Germline V gives CDR1 LNHDA, CDR2 SQIVND (reference sequence). As DNA, the CDR3 is TGTGCCAGTAGTTCGACAGGGGGCTACGTTACGCAGTATTTT. Its protein is CASSSTGGYVTQYF.

The CDR3 bases are TGTGCCAGTAGTTTGCGGGGGGCGAACACTGAAGCTTTCTTT. Protein product: CASSLRGANTEAFF. The gene calls are TRBV19 and TRBJ1-1; the D gene is possibly TRBD1 (6 bases). The germline V and J ends were trimmed by 5 bases and 1 base, with 11 bases remaining between them. Per the germline V gene, CDR1 is LNHDA and CDR2 is SQIVND (reference sequence). The CDR3 contains 14 residues. The full variable domain, completed using reference TRBV19 and TRBJ1-1, is DGGITQSPKYLFRKEGQNVTLSCEQNLNHDAMYWYRQDPGQGLRLIYYSQIVNDFQKGDIAEGYSVSREKKESFPLTVTSAQKNPTAFYLCASSLRGANTEAFFGQGTRLTVV.

V gene TRBV5-1 combines with J gene TRBJ1-1, with a possible D match to TRBD1 (5 bases). V was clipped by 4 bases and J by 4 bases, with 17 bases between them. The V gene's germline CDR1 is SGHRS and CDR2 YFSETQ. CDR3 length: 15 amino acids. The CDR3 region has the DNA TGCGCCAGCAGCCTCATTGCCGCAGGGAGCACTGAAGCTTTCTTT. It specifies CASSLIAAGSTEAFF.

The CDR3 region is CASSPPGRKYNEQFF. DNA of the CDR3: TGTGCCAGCTCACCACCGGGGCGAAAGTACAATGAGCAGTTCTTC. This chain uses TRBV18 with TRBJ2-1, with D perhaps TRBD1 (5 bases). CDR1 KGHSH and CDR2 LQKENI come from the germline V gene. Trimming pared 0 bases from V and 4 bases from J, leaving 10 bases between. The CDR3 totals 15 residues.